The rows below give T cell receptor beta chains drawn from one sample of a study of T cells after yellow fever vaccination. TCRdb re-analysed the 5' RACE reads in MiXCR, keeping a single row per CDR3 protein. The sample lists about 400,000 distinct CDR3 sequences; about 6.2% were seen once. The sequences come from PBMCs, collected 5 days after the yellow fever booster vaccination. These receptors all come from a man aged 25 to 45 who received the YFV17D yellow fever vaccine. The CDR3 runs from the conserved cysteine through the conserved F or W. Fields, in order: clone size, J gene, D gene, V gene, CDR3 DNA, CDR3 protein. D genes are given only for firm matches. Size values are once, few and many counts, or a class for expanded clones, and some rows have none.

>many|TRBJ2-6|.|TRBV29-1
TGCAGCGTTGCCCGCTCTGGGGCCAACGTCCTGACTTTC
CSVARSGANVLTF
>few|TRBJ2-6|.|TRBV28
TGTGCCAGCAGTTTCCAGGGGACGAACGGGGCCAACGTCCTGACTTTC
CASSFQGTNGANVLTF
>many|TRBJ2-1|.|TRBV20-1
TGCAGTGCTATCTACAATGAGCAGTTCTTC
CSAIYNEQFF
>many|TRBJ2-7|TRBD2|TRBV5-1
TGCGCCAGCAGCGCCGGGACTAGCTTCTACGAGCAGTACTTC
CASSAGTSFYEQYF
>few|TRBJ1-6|.|TRBV4-3
TGCGCCAGCAGCCAGACCCAGGAGTTACCCCTCCACTTT
CASSQTQELPLHF
>few|TRBJ2-1|TRBD1|TRBV18
TGTGCCAGCTCACCACAGAGGACAGGGGGCACACCGAGCTCCTACAATGAGCAGTTCTTC
CASSPQRTGGTPSSYNEQFF
>.|TRBJ2-1|.|TRBV29-1
TGCAGCCTGGCCCACAGCACGCGCGTAGACAATGAGCAGTTCTTC
CSLAHSTRVDNEQFF
>many|TRBJ2-6|TRBD1|TRBV5-6
TGTGCCAGCAGCTCGCCGGGACAGCCGAGCTCTGGGGCCAACGTCCTGACTTTC
CASSSPGQPSSGANVLTF
>.|TRBJ2-7|TRBD2|TRBV7-8
TGTGCCAGCAGCGTACTAGCGGAGACCTCCTACGAGCAGTACTTC
CASSVLAETSYEQYF
>.|TRBJ1-6|TRBD1|TRBV27
TGTGCCAGCAGTTTAGAGTTTTCGGGACAGGGTAATTCACCCCTCCACTTT
CASSLEFSGQGNSPLHF
>few|TRBJ2-7|.|TRBV7-2
TGTGCCAGCAGCTTAGACAAAGGACAGTCATACGAGCAGTACTTC
CASSLDKGQSYEQYF
>.|TRBJ2-7|TRBD1|TRBV13
TGTGCCAGCAGCCCAAGGACAGGGATCCACGAGCAGTACTTC
CASSPRTGIHEQYF
>few|TRBJ2-5|.|TRBV5-6
TGTGCCAGCAGGTGGGGCCAGCGAGAGACCCAGTACTTC
CASRWGQRETQYF
>.|TRBJ2-3|.|TRBV28
TGTGCCAGCAGTTCCCCGGGGGACCAGTTTAGCACAGATACGCAGTATTTT
CASSSPGDQFSTDTQYF
>.|TRBJ2-6|TRBD1|TRBV28
TGTGCCAGCAGCCTCGGGACAGGGGACGTCCTGACTTTC
CASSLGTGDVLTF
>.|TRBJ1-5|.|TRBV12-3/TRBV12-4
TGTGCCAGCACCCGGGACTTGGGTTTAAATCAGCCCCAGCATTTT
CASTRDLGLNQPQHF
>many|TRBJ1-5|.|TRBV6-1
TGTGCCAGCAGTGTTTATGGGCCACAGCCCCAGCATTTT
CASSVYGPQPQHF
>few|TRBJ2-5|.|TRBV20-1
TGCAGTGCTAGAGATCCAGCGGGCCAAGAGACCCAGTACTTC
CSARDPAGQETQYF
>.|TRBJ2-2|.|TRBV5-4
TGTGCCAGCAGCTTGCCCGAAAACACCGGGGAGCTGTTTTTT
CASSLPENTGELFF
>.|TRBJ2-3|TRBD2|TRBV6-1
TGTGCCAGCTCAATAGCGGGAGGTTCCCCAGATACGCAGTATTTT
CASSIAGGSPDTQYF
>few|TRBJ2-1|TRBD1|TRBV6-2/TRBV6-3
TGTGCCAGCAGTCTCTGGGACAGGAGCTCCTACAATGAGCAGTTCTTC
CASSLWDRSSYNEQFF
>many|TRBJ2-3|TRBD1|TRBV4-3
TGCGCCAGCAGCCAGAGGGTTGACAGGGCCACAGATACGCAGTATTTT
CASSQRVDRATDTQYF
>few|TRBJ2-1|.|TRBV27
TGTGCCAGCAGTTTTGGGACAACGAACAATGAGCAGTTCTTC
CASSFGTTNNEQFF
>few|TRBJ2-7|.|TRBV27
TGTGCCAGCAGTATTTCTCTGGCGACCTCCTACGAGCAGTACTTC
CASSISLATSYEQYF
>many|TRBJ1-6|.|TRBV5-1
TGCGCCAGCAGCTTGGACGAAGGACCGGTGAATTCACCCCTCCACTTT
CASSLDEGPVNSPLHF
>many|TRBJ2-2|.|TRBV3-1
TGTGCCAGCAGCCAGTATGGGGAGCTGTTTTTT
CASSQYGELFF
>.|TRBJ2-3|TRBD1|TRBV9
TGTGCCAGCGCCCCCCCGGGACAGGGGCTGTCAGATACGCAGTATTTT
CASAPPGQGLSDTQYF
>.|TRBJ2-1|.|TRBV20-1
TGCAGTGTCCTCAGACCACCTAGAGTCAATGAGCAGTTCTTC
CSVLRPPRVNEQFF
>few|TRBJ2-1|TRBD1|TRBV12-3/TRBV12-4
TGTGCCAGCAGTAATCGGGACAGGGTATTAGATGAGCAGTTCTTC
CASSNRDRVLDEQFF
>few|TRBJ2-7|TRBD2|TRBV27
TGTGCCAGCAGTCCGGGGGTAGCGGGATGGAGGGCCTACGAGCAGTACTTC
CASSPGVAGWRAYEQYF
>many|TRBJ2-1|TRBD1|TRBV10-3
TGTGCCATCAGCAGACAGGGGTATGAGCAGTTCTTC
CAISRQGYEQFF
>.|TRBJ1-2|.|TRBV12-3/TRBV12-4
TGTGCCAGCACTCGAGCACAGGCCTATGGCTACACCTTC
CASTRAQAYGYTF
>.|TRBJ2-2|TRBD2|TRBV12-3/TRBV12-4
TGTGCCAGCAGTTTAGCGCTCGTGGGAGGGCCCCACGGGGAGCTGTTTTTT
CASSLALVGGPHGELFF
>many|TRBJ2-7|.|TRBV20-1
TGCAGTGCTAGATCTCAGACTTCCTCCTCCTACGAGCAGTACTTC
CSARSQTSSSYEQYF
>few|TRBJ2-5|.|TRBV18
TGTGCCAGCTCACCCCGGGACAACCCTCAAGAGACCCAGTACTTC
CASSPRDNPQETQYF
>many|TRBJ1-4|.|TRBV4-1
TGCGCCAGCAGCGTGCTAATAGGCGAAAAACTGTTTTTT
CASSVLIGEKLFF
>few|TRBJ2-7|TRBD1|TRBV28
TGTGCCAGCAGACCGGGGACAGTAGGGGACGAGCAGTACTTC
CASRPGTVGDEQYF
>many|TRBJ2-3|TRBD2|TRBV6-2/TRBV6-3
TGTGCCAGCAGAACCAAAGCAAGGCTAGCGGGAGCGGATACGCAGTATTTT
CASRTKARLAGADTQYF
>.|TRBJ1-6|.|TRBV12-3/TRBV12-4
TGTGCCAGCAGCAACGGGGGGCCTCCTTTACACTTT
CASSNGGPPLHF
>many|TRBJ2-1|.|TRBV4-2
TGTGCCAGCAGCCCACCGGGTGGGGGCTCCTACAATGAGCAGTTCTTC
CASSPPGGGSYNEQFF
>many|TRBJ2-1|TRBD2|TRBV30
TGTGCCTGGAGCCCAACTAGCGGGAGGGTCATAAATGAGCAGTTCTTC
CAWSPTSGRVINEQFF
>.|TRBJ2-5|.|TRBV30
TGTGCCTGGAGTGCAGGGATCCAAGAGACCCAGTACTTC
CAWSAGIQETQYF
>few|TRBJ1-1|TRBD1|TRBV12-3/TRBV12-4
TGTGCCAGCAGCCCATCTCCGGGACAGGGACTCACTGAAGCTTTCTTT
CASSPSPGQGLTEAFF